A selection of T cell receptor beta chains follows, all from one sample in a study of cytomegalovirus exposure and HLA in healthy donors. Using immunoSEQ multiplex PCR, the repertoire was profiled, and TCRdb retains in-frame clones only, with some absent. The profile covers around 150,000 clones, with more than 70% appearing a single time and around 1.5% taken by the ten largest. Material: PBMCs. The source of these receptors is a man aged 55 to 69 in good health and CMV-seronegative. The CDR3 runs from the conserved cysteine through the conserved F or W. Each record gives: clone size, V gene, J gene, D gene, CDR3 protein, CDR3 DNA. D genes are given only for firm matches. Clone size appears in some rows only: once, few, many, or a class for an expanded clone.

clone size: .
V gene: TRBV11-2
J gene: TRBJ1-4
D gene: .
CDR3 protein: CASSPLFQTEATNEKLFF
CDR3 DNA: TGTGCCAGCAGCCCCCTTTTTCAGACCGAGGCAACTAATGAAAAACTGTTTTTT

clone size: .
V gene: TRBV27
J gene: TRBJ2-3
D gene: TRBD1
CDR3 protein: CASSLGQGDLDTQYF
CDR3 DNA: TGTGCCAGCAGTTTGGGACAGGGGGATTTAGATACGCAGTATTTT

clone size: .
V gene: TRBV5-4
J gene: TRBJ1-2
D gene: TRBD1
CDR3 protein: CASSWTGTNRGYTF
CDR3 DNA: TGTGCCAGCAGCTGGACAGGGACCAACCGCGGCTACACCTTC

clone size: .
V gene: TRBV27
J gene: TRBJ1-4
D gene: .
CDR3 protein: CASSPAITGKLFF
CDR3 DNA: TGTGCCAGCAGTCCCGCTATAACGGGGAAACTGTTTTTT

clone size: .
V gene: TRBV18
J gene: TRBJ2-5
D gene: TRBD2
CDR3 protein: CASSPPSGSETQYF
CDR3 DNA: TGTGCCAGCTCACCACCTAGCGGGAGCGAGACCCAGTACTTC

clone size: .
V gene: TRBV19
J gene: TRBJ1-1
D gene: TRBD1
CDR3 protein: CASSSPPGQLNTEAFF
CDR3 DNA: TGTGCCAGTAGTTCTCCCCCGGGACAGCTGAACACTGAAGCTTTCTTT

clone size: .
V gene: TRBV6-6
J gene: TRBJ1-4
D gene: .
CDR3 protein: CASSPKDGGSEKLFF
CDR3 DNA: TGTGCCAGCAGCCCCAAGGATGGGGGGAGTGAAAAACTGTTTTTT

clone size: .
V gene: TRBV5-6
J gene: TRBJ2-7
D gene: TRBD1
CDR3 protein: CASSLGPGQSYEQYF
CDR3 DNA: TGTGCCAGCAGCTTGGGCCCGGGACAGTCCTACGAGCAGTACTTC

clone size: .
V gene: TRBV11-3
J gene: TRBJ2-3
D gene: .
CDR3 protein: CASSSQGDTQYF
CDR3 DNA: TGTGCCAGCAGCTCACAGGGTGATACGCAGTATTTT

clone size: few
V gene: TRBV5-1
J gene: TRBJ2-5
D gene: TRBD1
CDR3 protein: CASSLAGDRRDYF
CDR3 DNA: TGCGCCAGCAGCTTGGCCGGGGACAGGCGGGACTACTTC

clone size: few
V gene: TRBV6-4
J gene: TRBJ2-3
D gene: TRBD2
CDR3 protein: CASSANNAGADTQYF
CDR3 DNA: TGTGCCAGCAGTGCCAATAATGCGGGAGCAGATACGCAGTATTTT

clone size: .
V gene: TRBV30
J gene: TRBJ2-1
D gene: .
CDR3 protein: CAWSAGTHNEQFF
CDR3 DNA: TGTGCCTGGAGTGCCGGGACTCACAATGAGCAGTTCTTC

clone size: .
V gene: TRBV11-2
J gene: TRBJ1-6
D gene: .
CDR3 protein: CASSFADNSPLHF
CDR3 DNA: TGTGCCAGCAGCTTTGCGGATAATTCACCCCTCCACTTT

clone size: .
V gene: TRBV5-5
J gene: TRBJ2-7
D gene: .
CDR3 protein: CASSLSQIGEQYF
CDR3 DNA: TGTGCCAGCAGCTTGTCTCAGATTGGCGAGCAGTACTTC

clone size: few
V gene: TRBV7-2
J gene: TRBJ2-7
D gene: TRBD1
CDR3 protein: CASSLARTGVDYEQYF
CDR3 DNA: TGTGCCAGCAGCTTAGCGCGGACAGGGGTGGACTACGAGCAGTACTTC

clone size: .
V gene: TRBV7-8
J gene: TRBJ2-1
D gene: .
CDR3 protein: CASSPRGGPPLFDEQFF
CDR3 DNA: TGTGCCAGCAGCCCGAGGGGAGGACCCCCGCTTTTCGATGAGCAGTTCTTC

clone size: .
V gene: TRBV19
J gene: TRBJ1-2
D gene: .
CDR3 protein: CASSDRHNSYGYTF
CDR3 DNA: TGTGCCAGTAGCGACCGTCATAACAGCTATGGCTACACCTTC

clone size: few
V gene: TRBV29-1
J gene: TRBJ2-5
D gene: TRBD2
CDR3 protein: CSCRGGRGETQYF
CDR3 DNA: TGCAGCTGTAGAGGAGGGAGGGGAGAGACCCAGTACTTC

clone size: .
V gene: TRBV5-5
J gene: TRBJ1-2
D gene: .
CDR3 protein: CASSSSYGYTF
CDR3 DNA: TGTGCCAGCAGCTCTTCCTATGGCTACACCTTC

clone size: .
V gene: TRBV7-9
J gene: TRBJ1-2
D gene: .
CDR3 protein: CASSPSRAYNRNYGYTF
CDR3 DNA: TGTGCCAGCAGCCCAAGTCGGGCGTATAACAGGAACTATGGCTACACCTTC

clone size: .
V gene: TRBV7-2
J gene: TRBJ2-3
D gene: TRBD2
CDR3 protein: CASSLVGAGGTDTQYF
CDR3 DNA: TGTGCCAGCAGCTTAGTAGGCGCGGGGGGCACAGATACGCAGTATTTT

clone size: .
V gene: TRBV19
J gene: TRBJ1-2
D gene: TRBD1
CDR3 protein: CASSVRGQGTDGYTF
CDR3 DNA: TGTGCCAGTAGTGTCCGGGGACAGGGGACGGATGGCTACACCTTC

clone size: .
V gene: TRBV7-9
J gene: TRBJ2-7
D gene: TRBD1
CDR3 protein: CASSWEPGQGGNEQYF
CDR3 DNA: TGTGCCAGCAGCTGGGAACCGGGACAGGGGGGCAACGAGCAGTACTTC

clone size: .
V gene: TRBV28
J gene: TRBJ1-6
D gene: .
CDR3 protein: CASSPPGRDSPLHF
CDR3 DNA: TGTGCCAGCAGTCCCCCTGGCAGGGATTCACCCCTCCACTTT

clone size: few
V gene: TRBV15
J gene: TRBJ2-7
D gene: TRBD1
CDR3 protein: CATSSAGTGSYEQYF
CDR3 DNA: TGTGCCACCAGCAGCGCCGGGACAGGGTCTTACGAGCAGTACTTC

clone size: .
V gene: TRBV10-3
J gene: TRBJ2-3
D gene: .
CDR3 protein: CAISESGGTQYF
CDR3 DNA: TGTGCCATCAGTGAGTCGGGGGGTACGCAGTATTTT

clone size: .
V gene: TRBV11-2
J gene: TRBJ2-2
D gene: TRBD2
CDR3 protein: CASSLVQLAGGAGELFF
CDR3 DNA: TGTGCCAGCAGCTTAGTTCAACTAGCGGGAGGAGCCGGGGAGCTGTTTTTT

clone size: .
V gene: TRBV6-1
J gene: TRBJ1-5
D gene: .
CDR3 protein: CASSARGGNQPQHF
CDR3 DNA: TGTGCCAGCAGTGCGCGGGGCGGCAATCAGCCCCAGCATTTT

clone size: few
V gene: TRBV6-1
J gene: TRBJ2-3
D gene: .
CDR3 protein: CASSLSSPDTQYF
CDR3 DNA: TGTGCCAGCAGTCTCTCTTCCCCAGATACGCAGTATTTT